The entry below describes one T cell receptor beta chain. V was shortened by 1 base and J by 4 bases, with 21 bases between the two germline ends. The V gene's germline CDR1 is SGHKS and CDR2 YYEKEE (reference sequence). The CDR3 is 17 amino acids. Methods used by the authors: Reference gene primer amplification in the assay estimated nucleated cell counts. Generated by immunoSEQ multiplex PCR, the TCRdb table keeps only in-frame clones and is missing some. V and J calls and clone size are those listed in that table; D and trimming were worked out from the DNA. The data show 15,000 to 20,000 clones, roughly 89% seen once. This record belongs to a study of blood T cell repertoires in COVID-19. Turning to the study itself: Sites across the United States, Italy and Spain contributed samples from acute and convalescent COVID-19. T cells, B-cell-depleted T cells, or PBMCs provided the cDNA or gDNA that served as material.

This chain connects TRBV5-5 to TRBJ2-7, with D tentatively TRBD2 (6 bases). This sequence was found in a human donor in a cohort sampled during active COVID-19. Sequences were obtained from peripheral blood. CDR3 region: CASSLSGERVSGYEQYF. For the CDR3, the DNA is TGTGCCAGCAGCTTGTCGGGGGAACGAGTCTCGGGATACGAGCAGTACTTC.